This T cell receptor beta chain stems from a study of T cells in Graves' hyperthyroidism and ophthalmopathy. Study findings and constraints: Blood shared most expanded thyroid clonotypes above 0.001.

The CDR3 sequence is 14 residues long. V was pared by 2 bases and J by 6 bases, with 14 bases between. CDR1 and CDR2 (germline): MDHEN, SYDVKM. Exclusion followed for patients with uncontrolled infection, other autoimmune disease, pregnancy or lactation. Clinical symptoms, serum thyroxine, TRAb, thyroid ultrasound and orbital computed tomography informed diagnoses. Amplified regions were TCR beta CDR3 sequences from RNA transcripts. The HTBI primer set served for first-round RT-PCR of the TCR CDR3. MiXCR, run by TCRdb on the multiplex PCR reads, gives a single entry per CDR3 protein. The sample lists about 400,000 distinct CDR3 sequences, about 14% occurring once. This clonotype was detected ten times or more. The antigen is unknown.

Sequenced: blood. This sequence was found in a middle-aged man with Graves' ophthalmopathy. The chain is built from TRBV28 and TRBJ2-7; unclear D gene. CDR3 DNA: TGTGCCAGCAGTTTACGGCGGTCCCCCCTCGAGCAGTACTTC. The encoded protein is CASSLRRSPLEQYF.